This TCR beta chain was retrieved from a study of CD8+ T cells in alopecia areata. Described treatment: oral pan-JAK inhibitor, 5-10 mg twice daily. Sequencing relied on a cDNA template that was reverse transcribed from extracted RNA. TCRdb's copy holds only in-frame clones and misses some; the assay was immunoSEQ multiplex PCR. Among about 140,000 clones listed, roughly 80% were seen once. Trimming removed 1 base from V and 4 bases from J; junction bases left unmatched: 7. The CDR3 covers 16 residues. Germline CDR1 PRHDT, CDR2 FYEKMQ (reference sequence). This clonotype was obtained from a human donor with alopecia areata. V and J are TRBV13 and TRBJ1-2, with 9 positions matching TRBD1. Sequencing used CD8+ T cells sorted from blood, obtained at week 4, from a patient treated with tofacitinib. The CDR3, as DNA: TGTGCCAGCAGCTTAGAACCAACAGGGGGCGGCTATGGCTACACCTTC. This translates into CASSLEPTGGGYGYTF.